This passage covers 20 T cell receptor beta chains from one sample sequenced in a study of blood T cell repertoires in COVID-19. Assay used: immunoSEQ multiplex PCR; TCRdb lists only in-frame clones, some missing. Of 55,000 to 65,000 clones listed, over 80% were seen once; the top ten hold around 9.6%. Sequenced material: peripheral blood. Source of these receptors: a man aged 25-45 years with COVID-19, enrolled during active disease.

This rearrangement joins TRBV6-4 to TRBJ2-1; D gene ambiguous. CDR3 length: 14 amino acids. Germline CDR1 is MRHNA and CDR2 is SNTAGT. Trimming pared 9 bases from V and 5 bases from J, leaving 17 bases between. CDR3 bases: TGTGCCAGTAGTATTGAGGCCGACGACAATGAGCAGTTCTTC. Protein: CASSIEADDNEQFF.

V and J are TRBV28 and TRBJ2-1; the match to TRBD2 covers 8 bases. The CDR3 is 16 amino acids. The germline CDR1 and CDR2 sequences are MDHEN and SYDVKM. V shed 4 bases and J 2 bases; nucleotides not matched to a gene: 7. The CDR3 DNA reads as TGTGCCAGCAGTTCCCCCACTAGCGGAGCCTACAATGAGCAGTTCTTC. Translated: CASSSPTSGAYNEQFF. Full variable domain (outside the CDR3, taken from reference TRBV28 and TRBJ2-1): DVKVTQSSRYLVKRTGEKVFLECVQDMDHENMFWYRQDPGLGLRLIYFSYDVKMKEKGDIPEGYSVSREKKERFSLILESASTNQTSMYLCASSSPTSGAYNEQFFGPGTRLTVL.

The DNA for the CDR3 is TGTGCGCTTGATACAGGGACAGACTATGGCTACACCTTC. Encoded protein: CALDTGTDYGYTF. The rearrangement links TRBV5-6 to TRBJ1-2; 7 bases map to TRBD1. This CDR3 is 13 amino acids long. Germline assignment: CDR1 SGHDT and CDR2 YYEEEE.

This sequence joins TRBV4-1 and TRBJ1-5, with 7 bases aligning to TRBD1. The CDR3 is 16 residues long. Per the germline V gene, CDR1 is MGHRA and CDR2 is YSYEKL. V lost 2 bases and J lost 4; bases outside the gene matches: 8. CDR3 bases: TGCGCCAGCAGCCAAAGGGGGGACAGCGTAAATCAGCCCCAGCATTTT. Translated: CASSQRGDSVNQPQHF.

This clone was observed a handful of times. This chain joins TRBV7-9 and TRBJ1-2, with 7 bases lining up with TRBD1. Germline loops: CDR1 SEHNR, CDR2 FQNEAQ (reference sequence). The junction had 15 bases not matched to a gene; V was cut back by 7 bases and J by 1 base. The CDR3 runs 17 residues. CDR3 in DNA: TGTGCCAGCATCTCGCTGGGGACAGCCCTGATTAACTATGGCTACACCTTC. It yields the protein CASISLGTALINYGYTF. The variable domain in full, completed from reference TRBV7-9 and TRBJ1-2, reads DTGVSQNPRHKITKRGQNVTFRCDPISEHNRLYWYRQTLGQGPEFLTYFQNEAQLEKSRLLSDRFSAERPKGSFSTLEIQRTEQGDSAMYLCASISLGTALINYGYTFGSGTRLTVV.

The chain couples TRBV14 to TRBJ2-5, with 7 bases aligning to TRBD2. Germline assignment: CDR1 SGHDN and CDR2 FVKESK. This CDR3 comprises 16 residues. The ends lost 2 bases at V and 1 base at J; junction bases unmatched: 7. The CDR3 reads CASSQFIAGPQETQYF. CDR3 nucleotides: TGTGCCAGCAGCCAATTTATAGCGGGCCCCCAAGAGACCCAGTACTTC.

The sample holds a few counts of this clone. The rearrangement uses TRBV9 and TRBJ1-3; TRBD1 matches at 8 bases. The CDR3 loop spans 14 amino acids. The V and J ends lost 3 bases and 3 bases, in that order; junction bases with no gene match: 2. Germline CDR1 and CDR2: SGDLS and YYNGEE. This CDR3 reads CASSGQGYGNTIYF. Written as DNA, the CDR3 is TGTGCCAGCAGCGGACAGGGGTATGGAAACACCATATATTTT. Looking up the rest from reference TRBV9 and TRBJ1-3 gives the full variable domain: DSGVTQTPKHLITATGQRVTLRCSPRSGDLSVYWYQQSLDQGLQFLIQYYNGEERAKGNILERFSAQQFPDLHSELNLSSLELGDSALYFCASSGQGYGNTIYFGEGSWLTVV.

The J gene is TRBJ2-5, the V gene TRBV6-5; a possible D gene is TRBD1 (5 bases). This CDR3 has 15 amino acids. The V gene's germline CDR1 is MNHEY and CDR2 SVGAGI. Trimming cost V 5 bases and J 1 base, with 14 bases left between them. This CDR3 is CASSRGLVSQETQYF. CDR3 sequence (DNA): TGTGCCAGCAGTAGGGGCTTGGTTTCCCAAGAGACCCAGTACTTC.

This chain joins TRBV11-2 and TRBJ2-5; tentative D call: TRBD1 (5 bases). The CDR3 is 15 amino acids. The germline gives CDR1 SGHAT, CDR2 FQNNGV. V was pared by 8 bases and J by 0 bases, with 16 bases between. The DNA for the CDR3 is TGTGCCAGCCCGATCAGGGCTAGGTACCAAGAGACCCAGTACTTC. This encodes CASPIRARYQETQYF.

The gene calls are TRBV5-8 and TRBJ1-2; D may be TRBD1 (6 bases). Germline CDR1 SGHTS, CDR2 YDEGEE. V was cut by 6 bases and J by 4 bases, with 22 bases left in between. The CDR3 covers 16 residues. In nucleotides, the CDR3 is TGTGCCAGCACCCGAGGGGGTGAACAGACACTCTATGGCTACACCTTC. Protein product: CASTRGGEQTLYGYTF.

This chain links TRBV19 with TRBJ2-5, with D hard to call. Germline loops: CDR1 LNHDA, CDR2 SQIVND (reference sequence). V lost 3 bases to trimming and J lost 4 bases, with 12 bases between them. This CDR3 region has 14 residues. CDR3 sequence reads: CASSIYLTGETQYF. DNA for the CDR3: TGTGCCAGTAGTATCTACCTAACGGGAGAGACCCAGTACTTC.

This clone appeared once. The genes are TRBV9 and TRBJ1-1; possibly TRBD1 for D (5 bases). The CDR3 length is 12 residues. The V end lost 5 bases, the J end lost 8 bases, and 13 bases lay between the germline ends. From germline, CDR1 is SGDLS and CDR2 YYNGEE. The CDR3 DNA is TGTGCCAGCAGACCGCAGGGTGGGGAAGCTTTCTTT. Its translation is CASRPQGGEAFF.

V usage is TRBV19 and J usage is TRBJ1-5; D call uncertain. Germline V CDR1 and CDR2: LNHDA, SQIVND (reference sequence). This CDR3 is built from 16 residues. Trimming took off 10 bases at V and 5 bases at J, with 24 bases between the two ends. DNA for the CDR3: TGTGCCACAAGGGAGAGACACCTAAGTGAATATCAGCCCCAGCATTTT. Translation: CATRERHLSEYQPQHF.

J is TRBJ1-2 and V is TRBV28, with 8 positions matching TRBD1. From germline, CDR1 is MDHEN and CDR2 SYDVKM. The V gene end was trimmed by 10 bases and the J gene end by 3 bases; junction bases not matched to a gene: 10. The CDR3 has 14 residues. The CDR3 reads CATLENRGDYGYTF. CDR3 DNA sequence: TGTGCCACCCTTGAGAACAGGGGGGACTATGGCTACACCTTC.

This chain connects TRBV11-2 to TRBJ1-2, with D possibly being TRBD1 (5 bases). CDR3 size: 13 residues. CDR1 and CDR2 from the germline V gene are SGHAT and FQNNGV. Trimming took 4 bases from V and 8 from J, leaving 14 bases between them. CDR3 in amino acids: CASSSGQSGGYTF. The CDR3, as DNA: TGTGCCAGCAGCTCAGGGCAATCGGGCGGCTACACCTTC.

The CDR3 region has the DNA TGCGCCAGCAGCTTACCGGGACTAGCCTTTAACAATGAGCAGTTCTTC. This encodes CASSLPGLAFNNEQFF. The V gene is TRBV5-1, the J gene TRBJ2-1, with 9 bases lining up with TRBD2. This CDR3 has 16 amino acids. Germline CDR1 reads SGHRS; CDR2 reads YFSETQ. The V and J ends lost 2 bases and 5 bases, in that order; junction bases with no gene match: 8.

This chain uses TRBV6-1 with TRBJ2-7; no clear D. Trimming took 2 bases from V and 1 from J, leaving 9 bases between them. The germline gives CDR1 MNHNS, CDR2 SASEGT. The length of the CDR3 is 14 residues. The CDR3 here is CASSERGSSYEQYF. The CDR3 nucleotides read TGTGCCAGCAGTGAACGAGGCTCGTCCTACGAGCAGTACTTC.

This chain uses TRBV2 with TRBJ2-1; tentative D call: TRBD2 (5 bases). The CDR3 loop spans 12 amino acids. The germline V gene has CDR1 SNHLY and CDR2 FYNNEI. V lost 0 bases, J lost 13 bases, and 10 bases lay in between. The CDR3 sequence: CASSEATSLQFF. CDR3 bases: TGTGCCAGCAGTGAAGCTACTAGTCTACAGTTCTTC.

The chain has TRBV9 and TRBJ1-1; maybe TRBD1 (5 bases). This CDR3 contains 13 residues. V lost 4 bases to trimming and J lost 2 bases, with 9 bases between them. Germline V gene sequence: CDR1 SGDLS, CDR2 YYNGEE. CDR3 nucleotide sequence: TGTGCCAGCAGCTTCGGACACAACACTGAAGCTTTCTTT. It yields the protein CASSFGHNTEAFF.

The gene calls are TRBV19 and TRBJ2-3; 11 bases line up with TRBD2. The CDR3 runs to 15 residues. V was clipped by 6 bases and J by 3 bases; unmatched bases: 5. Germline CDR1 is LNHDA and CDR2 is SQIVND (reference sequence). In DNA form, the CDR3 reads TGTGCCAGTAGCCCCGGGACTAGCGGAACAGATACGCAGTATTTT. The encoded protein is CASSPGTSGTDTQYF.